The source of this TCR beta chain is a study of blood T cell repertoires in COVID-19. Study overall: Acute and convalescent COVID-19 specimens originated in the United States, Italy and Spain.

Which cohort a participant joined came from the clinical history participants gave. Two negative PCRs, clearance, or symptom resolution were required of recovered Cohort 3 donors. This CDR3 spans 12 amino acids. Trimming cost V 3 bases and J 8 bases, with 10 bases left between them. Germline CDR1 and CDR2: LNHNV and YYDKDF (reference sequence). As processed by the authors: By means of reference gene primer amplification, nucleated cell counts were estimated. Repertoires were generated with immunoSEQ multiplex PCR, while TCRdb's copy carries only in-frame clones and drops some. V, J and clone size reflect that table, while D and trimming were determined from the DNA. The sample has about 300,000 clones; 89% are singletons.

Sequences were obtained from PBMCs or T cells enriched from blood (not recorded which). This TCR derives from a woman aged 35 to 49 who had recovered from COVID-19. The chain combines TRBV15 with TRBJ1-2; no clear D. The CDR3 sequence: CATSRAMEGYTF. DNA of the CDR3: TGTGCCACCAGCAGGGCAATGGAGGGCTACACCTTC.